This paragraph covers one TCR beta chain sequence. Its antigen is undetermined. The authors ran a second PCR of about 6 to 11 cycles using a sample-barcoded 5' primer and a J-beta primer mix. Every sample gave at least 3 million paired-end reads containing CDR3. TCRdb analysed the 5' RACE reads with MiXCR anew, one entry per CDR3 protein. The repertoire holds 1.4 million to 1.5 million distinct CDR3 sequences, with approximately 42% as singletons. This specimen belongs to a study of blood T cells in healthy people across ages. General study points: Roughly linear declines in TCR beta diversity per million T cells occurred with age. The long-lived group displayed more naive CD4+ cells, plus higher diversity, than the aged donors did.

Germline V gene sequence: CDR1 MNHNY, CDR2 SVGAGI (reference sequence). V dropped 5 bases and J dropped 6 bases, with 17 bases sitting between them. The CDR3 consists of 14 residues. With each sample, at least 6 micrograms of total RNA were extracted. The sequence was collected from a woman aged 18-30 years in good health. The V gene is TRBV6-6, the J gene TRBJ2-7; no clear D gene. Specimen: blood. CDR3 region: CASSLTEPLGEQYF. CDR3 sequence (DNA): TGTGCCAGCAGTCTGACTGAACCTTTAGGCGAGCAGTACTTC.